Listed here are 14 T cell receptor beta chains from one sample, sequenced in a study of tissue T cells after allogeneic stem cell transplantation. Specified time point: mouse harvest day 7 after allogeneic transplant. Mouse grafts combined 10^7 T-cell-depleted bone marrow cells with 10^6 splenic CD5+ T cells. Libraries were prepared by immunoSEQ multiplex PCR; TCRdb keeps only in-frame clonotypes and omits some of them. The sample lists around 7,500 clones; roughly half were seen once. Sequenced sample: lymph node tissue. These receptors were collected from a female BALB/c mouse given C57BL/6 T cells with graft-versus-host disease after an allogeneic hematopoietic cell transplant.

Concerning this clone: The germline and genes are mouse ones. The sequenced part of the CDR3 DNA is TGTGCCAGCAGTATCACAGAAAACACCGGGCAGCTCTAC. The encoded protein is CASSITENTGQLY. The full CDR3 reads CASSITENTGQLYF. The rearrangement uses TRBV19 and TRBJ2-2, with D uncertain. Sequencing ends 1 residue short of the CDR3 end; the germline J gene provides the rest. Trimming pared 2 bases from V and 1 base from J, leaving 6 bases between. The CDR3 extends over 14 amino acids. Looked up from germline, CDR1 is FNHDT and CDR2 is SITEND (reference sequence).

This clone has just a few counts. Gene names are mouse gene names. The read halts 1 residue ahead of the CDR3 end, with the missing end drawn from the germline J gene. This chain uses TRBV12-1 with TRBJ1-2, with D possibly matching TRBD1 (5 bases). Looked up from germline, CDR1 is SGHSN and CDR2 is HYEKVE. The CDR3 is 15 residues long. Trimming shortened V by 0 bases and J by 0 bases, and 10 bases separated the two germline ends. The CDR3 protein is CASSLEDNANSDYTF. CDR3 DNA (partial): TGTGCCAGCTCTCTCGAGGACAATGCAAACTCCGACTACACC.

About this clone itself: Gene names denote mouse genes. Coverage ceases 1 residue before the CDR3 finishes, and the germline J gene fills in the end. The chain has TRBV20 and TRBJ2-3; TRBD2 matches at 8 bases. Unmatched junction bases numbered 1, after V lost 2 bases and J lost 0 bases. Germline CDR1 GFQATS, CDR2 STVNSAI. CDR3 length equals 14 residues. The sequenced part of the CDR3 DNA is TGTGGTGCTAGGCCTGGGGGGAGTGCAGAAACGCTGTAT. Amino acid sequence: CGARPGGSAETLY. In full, the CDR3 is CGARPGGSAETLYF. Variable domain in full (rest from reference TRBV20 and TRBJ2-3): GALVYQYPRRTICKSGTSMRMECQAVGFQATSVAWYRQSPQKTFELIALSTVNSAIKYEQNFTQEKFPISHPNLSFSSMTVLNAYLEDRGLYLCGARPGGSAETLYFGSGTRLTVL.

Note on this clone: Mouse names are used for the genes. The read ends 1 residue shy of where the CDR3 ends; the end is completed using the germline J gene. V usage is TRBV3 and J usage is TRBJ2-5; 9 bases map to TRBD1. Germline V lookup: CDR1 SNHLY, CDR2 FYNGKV (reference sequence). CDR3 size: 14 residues. The J segment lost 6 bases and the V segment lost 1 base, leaving 2 bases of the junction unmatched. CDR3 DNA (partial): TGTGCCAGCAGCTTAGGGACAGGGGTGGACACCCAGTAC. It encodes CASSLGTGVDTQY. The entire CDR3 is CASSLGTGVDTQYF.

With regard to this clone: The gene names here belong to mouse. The sequenced fragment ends 1 residue before the CDR3 boundary, so the rest is inferred from the germline J gene. The chain has TRBV31 and TRBJ2-2; a possible D gene is TRBD2 (7 bases). The ends were cut back, 0 bases at V and 5 bases at J, with 10 bases in the middle. CDR1 is GKSSPN, CDR2 SITVG, per germline. CDR3 length: 14 amino acids. The CDR3 loop is CAWSLGGVTGQLYF. The sequenced CDR3 bases are TGTGCCTGGAGTCTAGGGGGGGTGACCGGGCAGCTCTAC. Using reference TRBV31 and TRBJ2-2 for the parts outside the CDR3, the full variable domain is AQTIHQWPVAEIKAVGSPLSLGCTIKGKSSPNLYWYWQATGGTLQQLFYSITVGQVESVVQLNLSASRPKDDQFILSTEKLLLSHSGFYLCAWSLGGVTGQLYFGEGSKLTVL.

Regarding this clone: Here the gene names and germline are mouse. Read sequence stops 1 residue before the CDR3 end, and the germline J gene provides the missing end. The chain carries TRBV26 and TRBJ1-2, with TRBD1 matching 9 bases. The V and J ends lost 5 bases and 2 bases, in that order; junction bases with no gene match: 3. Germline assignment: CDR1 KGHPV and CDR2 FQNQEV (reference sequence). This CDR3 spans 14 amino acids. CDR3 amino acids: CASSTGTGNSDYTF. The sequenced part of the CDR3 DNA is TGTGCCAGCAGTACCGGGACAGGGAACTCCGACTACACC.

This clone was found a few times. Mouse names are used for the genes. This chain's CDR3 is CASSRQGSQNTLYF. The CDR3 DNA, read in part, is TGTGCCAGCAGTCGACAGGGTAGTCAAAACACCTTGTAC. This chain connects TRBV26 to TRBJ2-4, with 7 bases that match TRBD1. The read stops 1 residue short of the end of the CDR3; the missing end is completed from the germline J gene. Losses at the gene ends were 4 bases for V and 0 bases for J; bases not matched to a gene: 1. Looked up from germline, CDR1 is KGHPV and CDR2 is FQNQEV (reference sequence). The CDR3 runs to 14 residues.

Remarks on this clone: The gene names here belong to mouse. The sequenced fragment ends 1 residue before the CDR3 boundary, so the rest is inferred from the germline J gene. The chain uses TRBV3 and TRBJ2-5; a possible D gene is TRBD1 (6 bases). CDR1 and CDR2 from the germline V gene are SNHLY and FYNGKV (reference sequence). The V gene lost 0 bases and the J gene lost 4 bases, with 8 bases spanning the gap. CDR3 size: 14 residues. CDR3: CASSLAPGEDTQYF. Partial CDR3 DNA: TGTGCCAGCAGCTTAGCGCCAGGGGAAGACACCCAGTAC.

For this clone: Genes and germline come from the mouse. The read comes to an end 1 residue before the CDR3 does, leaving the germline J gene to fill in the end. The gene calls are TRBV31 and TRBJ2-3, with a possible D match to TRBD1 (7 bases). This CDR3 contains 15 residues. Between the trimmed V and J ends, which lost 0 bases and 0 bases, there was a span of 10 bases. The V gene's germline CDR1 is GKSSPN and CDR2 SITVG. Partial CDR3 DNA: TGTGCCTGGAGTCTAGAGGGGGCTAGTGCAGAAACGCTGTAT. As protein: CAWSLEGASAETLY. In full, the CDR3 reads CAWSLEGASAETLYF. The variable domain in full, completed from reference TRBV31 and TRBJ2-3, reads AQTIHQWPVAEIKAVGSPLSLGCTIKGKSSPNLYWYWQATGGTLQQLFYSITVGQVESVVQLNLSASRPKDDQFILSTEKLLLSHSGFYLCAWSLEGASAETLYFGSGTRLTVL.

On this clone itself: Genes and germline are mouse. The read comes to an end 1 residue before the CDR3 does, leaving the germline J gene to fill in the end. This sequence joins TRBV23 and TRBJ1-1. Germline CDR1 reads KGHTA; CDR2 reads FQNQQP. The CDR3 is 13 amino acids. CDR3 sequence: CSSSQDANTEVFF. The DNA read from the CDR3 is TGCTCCAGCAGTCAAGATGCAAACACAGAAGTCTTC.

As concerns this clone: Gene names refer to mouse genes. Here the CDR3 reads CASRGTGYTGQLYF. The sequenced CDR3 bases are TGTGCCAGCAGGGGGACAGGTTACACCGGGCAGCTCTAC. The J gene is TRBJ2-2, the V gene TRBV15; 8 positions agree with TRBD1. The CDR3 end falls 1 residue outside the read, so it is completed with the germline J gene. Trimming cost V 6 bases and J 3 bases; bases outside gene matches: 3. Germline V gene data show CDR1 as SGHND and CDR2 as FRSKSL. This CDR3 is built from 14 residues.

By share, this clone counts as large. Gene and germline names: mouse. The CDR3 region is CASSSDWGSTGQLYF. CDR3 DNA, as far as it was read: TGTGCCAGCAGTTCGGACTGGGGGAGCACCGGGCAGCTCTAC. The chain recombines TRBV3 with TRBJ2-2, with 10 bases identical to TRBD2. The read ends 1 residue shy of where the CDR3 ends; the end is completed using the germline J gene. Germline values: CDR1 SNHLY, CDR2 FYNGKV (reference sequence). The CDR3 has 15 residues. The junction had 5 bases not matched to a gene; V was cut back by 6 bases and J by 4 bases.

The table lists this clone with a few counts. Genes and germline are mouse. The CDR3 end lies 1 residue beyond the end of the read and is filled in from the germline J gene. The chain uses TRBV5 and TRBJ2-4; 7 bases match TRBD2. The CDR3 is made up of 15 amino acids. CDR1 and CDR2 (germline): LGHNA, YNLKQL (reference sequence). Losses at the gene ends were 2 bases for V and 0 bases for J; bases not matched to a gene: 2. The CDR3 reads CASSQSGGSQNTLYF. CDR3 DNA, as far as it was read: TGTGCCAGCAGCCAATCTGGGGGTAGTCAAAACACCTTGTAC.

As regards this clone: Gene names are mouse gene names. The CDR3 end falls 1 residue outside the read, so it is completed with the germline J gene. The V gene is TRBV2, the J gene TRBJ1-2; D is unresolved. V was cut by 2 bases and J by 0 bases, with 4 bases left in between. Germline V gives CDR1 LGHNA, CDR2 YSYQKL. The CDR3 is made up of 13 amino acids. The CDR3 reads CASSQTPNSDYTF. CDR3 DNA (partial): TGTGCCAGCAGCCAAACTCCAAACTCCGACTACACC. The full variable domain, with the rest looked up from reference TRBV2 and TRBJ1-2, is DPKIIQKPKYLVAVTGSEKILICEQYLGHNAMYWYRQSAKKPLEFMFSYSYQKLMDNQTASSRFQPQSSKKNHLDLQITALKPDDSATYFCASSQTPNSDYTFGSGTRLLVI.